One and the same sample provided the 14 T cell receptor beta chains below, sequenced in a study of tumor-infiltrating lymphocytes in primary liver carcinoma. DNA and RNA were both co-extracted from around 20-30 mg of bulk tissue that had not been sorted. With a constant-region primer, TCR beta cDNA was made from 500 ng of total RNA. Each TCR beta library was derived from three nested multiplex PCR rounds that employed slightly modified ARM-PCR. The two initial PCR rounds, nine to eleven cycles each, used TRBV1-TRBV30 forward and C-beta reverse primers. TCRdb re-analysed the multiplex PCR reads in MiXCR, keeping a single row per CDR3 protein. This repertoire shows about 48,000 distinct CDR3 sequences, about 80% found once; its top ten account for about 25%. The sequenced sample consisted of liver tumor tissue from sampling region 3. Subset specified: tumor region T3, left-lateral pole. These receptors were collected from a man in his forties or fifties with primary liver carcinoma and hepatitis B virus infection.

To note about this clonotype: Germline is not matched at one junction end, which may reflect a read error. The rearrangement uses TRBV6-6 and TRBJ2-2; 13 nucleotides line up with TRBD2. The CDR3 covers 16 residues. Germline V gene lookup returns CDR1 MNHNY and CDR2 SVGAGI (reference sequence). CDR3 coding DNA: TGTGACAGCAGCCAAGGACTAGCGGGAGTCACCGGGGAGCTGTTTTTT. It codes for CDSSQGLAGVTGELFF.

About this clonotype: One base away lies a much larger clone, so this may be a sequencing read error. The CDR3 DNA sequence: TGTGTCAGCAGCCTGCTGGGGCGAGAGCAGTACTTC. This sequence encodes CVSSLLGREQYF. The chain has TRBV14 and TRBJ2-7; tentative D call: TRBD1 (5 bases). Germline V gene data show CDR1 as SGHDN and CDR2 as FVKESK. This CDR3 is 12 amino acids long.

There are many counts of this clonotype. The chain couples TRBV4-1 to TRBJ1-1; D call uncertain. There are 18 residues in the CDR3. V was trimmed by 3 bases and J by 0 bases, leaving 20 bases between them. The germline V gene encodes CDR1 MGHRA and CDR2 YSYEKL. The CDR3 protein is CASSHGRYNILMNTEAFF. For the CDR3, the DNA is TGCGCCAGCAGCCACGGCAGATACAACATCTTGATGAACACTGAAGCTTTCTTT.

About this clonotype itself: A read error may be the cause here, since a much bigger clone is one base away. The conserved phenylalanine or tryptophan normally closing the CDR3 is absent here, so this likely arose from a read error. This chain connects TRBV7-3 to TRBJ2-1; maybe TRBD2 (6 bases). There are 13 residues in the CDR3. Germline CDR1 SGHTA, CDR2 FQGTGA. Trimming stripped 4 bases from V and 9 bases from J, with 13 bases between. The CDR3 DNA is TGTGCCAGCAGCTCTCAGGGAGGAGTTGAGCAGTTCATC. This translates into CASSSQGGVEQFI.

Of note for this clonotype: A much larger clone lies a single base off, so this may be a read error. The chain links TRBV28 to TRBJ1-6, with unresolved D. CDR3 size: 16 residues. Germline CDR1 and CDR2: MDHEN and SYDVKM. The DNA of the CDR3 is TGTGCCAGCAGCCCTGCGAGAAGCTCCTATAATTCACCCCCCCACTTT. Its protein product is CASSPARSSYNSPPHF.

About this clonotype: Germline and junction disagree at one end, which may indicate a read error. The J gene is TRBJ2-2, the V gene TRBV11-2, with no clear D. Germline-derived CDR1 and CDR2 are SGHAT and FQNNGV. This CDR3 has 13 amino acids. Here the CDR3 DNA reads TGTGCCAGCAGTGGGTGGTCAGCCGGAGAGCTGCTTTTT. Translation gives CASSGWSAGELLF. Looking up the rest from reference TRBV11-2 and TRBJ2-2 gives the full variable domain: EAGVAQSPRYKIIEKRQSVAFWCNPISGHATLYWYQQILGQGPKLLIQFQNNGVVDDSQLPKDRFSAERLKGVDSTLKIQPAKLEDSAVYLCASSGWSAGELLFGEGSRLTVL.

A word on this clonotype: This sequence may be a read error, since a much larger clone differs from it by one base. The J gene is TRBJ1-2, the V gene TRBV7-9; a possible D gene is TRBD1 (5 bases). Germline values: CDR1 SEHNR, CDR2 FQNEAQ (reference sequence). The CDR3 covers 13 residues. CDR3 in amino acids: CASSLGQQGGYAF. The CDR3, as DNA: TGTGCCAGCAGCTTAGGCCAGCAGGGTGGCTACGCCTTC. The full variable domain, in which reference TRBV7-9 and TRBJ1-2 provide the parts outside the CDR3, is DTGVSQNPRHKITKRGQNVTFRCDPISEHNRLYWYRQTLGQGPEFLTYFQNEAQLEKSRLLSDRFSAERPKGSFSTLEIQRTEQGDSAMYLCASSLGQQGGYAFGSGTRLTVV.

This rearrangement joins TRBV7-9 to TRBJ2-7, with 8 bases that match TRBD2. CDR3 length equals 15 residues. J was trimmed by 4 bases and V by 7 bases; bases with no gene match: 12. CDR1 is SEHNR and CDR2 is FQNEAQ in the germline V gene (reference sequence). This chain's CDR3 is CASNFSGGSSYEQYF. The CDR3 nucleotides read TGTGCCAGCAACTTCTCGGGAGGGAGCTCTTACGAGCAGTACTTC.

The rearrangement joins TRBV10-3 to TRBJ2-5; D is unresolved. The tail of the sequence fits TRBJ2-1 better, so the J call may be wrong. The CDR3 is 12 residues long. Germline V CDR1 and CDR2: ENHRY, SYGVKD. The CDR3 region has the DNA TGTGCCATCAGTCTAGACAAACAGACCCAGTTCTTC. As protein: CAISLDKQTQFF.

As for this clonotype: Its ends do not fully match the called genes, so a read error is possible. This chain joins TRBV11-2 and TRBJ1-4; no firm D call. This CDR3 is built from 14 residues. Germline V gene lookup returns CDR1 SGHAT and CDR2 FQNNGV. The CDR3 coding sequence is TGTGCCAGCACCTTAGACGTTGGTGACGAAAAACTGTTTTTT. Translated, it gives CASTLDVGDEKLFF.

This clonotype was recorded once. At one of its ends the junction is not consistent with the germline gene, which may arise from a read error. The J gene is TRBJ2-1, the V gene TRBV12-3 or TRBV12-4, with TRBD2 matching over 14 bases. This CDR3 contains 16 residues. The CDR3 coding sequence is TGTGTCAGCAGCCCCTTCGGACTAGCGGGGGGCAATGAGCGGTTCTTC. This gives the protein CVSSPFGLAGGNERFF.

In the case of this clonotype: As the CDR3 is not closed by the conserved phenylalanine or tryptophan, this likely results from a read error. Because the CDR3's place on the DNA is in doubt, the DNA is left out and the CDR3 is given as listed by TCRdb. V gene TRBV29-1 combines with J gene TRBJ1-5; TRBD1, as called in the table, went unchecked against the DNA. The CDR3 totals 13 residues, both ends included. Germline CDR1 reads SQVTM; CDR2 reads ANQGSEA. The CDR3 region is CSVRDNYNQPQHL.

The CDR3 nucleotides read TGTGCCAGCAGTTCTCTTAATTCTGGGGCCAACGTCCTGACTTTC. As protein: CASSSLNSGANVLTF. V gene TRBV12-3 or TRBV12-4 combines with J gene TRBJ2-6; no clear D gene. Trimming left V 4 bases short and J 1 base short, with 8 bases between. The CDR3 sequence is 15 residues long.

Only one count was recorded for this clonotype. CDR3 coding DNA: TGTGCCAGCAGTGAAATTAGGACGTACCATGAGCAGTTCTTC. Translating gives CASSEIRTYHEQFF. This rearrangement joins TRBV2 to TRBJ2-1, with D unclear. The ends were cut back, 2 bases at V and 8 bases at J, with 13 bases in the middle. The germline V gene has CDR1 SNHLY and CDR2 FYNNEI. There are 14 residues in the CDR3.